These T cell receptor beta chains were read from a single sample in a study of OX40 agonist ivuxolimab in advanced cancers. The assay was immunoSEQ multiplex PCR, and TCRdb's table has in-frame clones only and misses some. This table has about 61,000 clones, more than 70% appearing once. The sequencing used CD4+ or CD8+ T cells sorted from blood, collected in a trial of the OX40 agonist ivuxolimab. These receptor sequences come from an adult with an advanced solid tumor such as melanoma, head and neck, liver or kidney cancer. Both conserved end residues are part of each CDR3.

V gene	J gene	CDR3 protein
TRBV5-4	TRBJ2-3	CASSPSDQSPTDTQYF
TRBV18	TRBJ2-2	CASSPLSATNTGELFF
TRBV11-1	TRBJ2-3	CASRRDRASGRGGTDTQYF
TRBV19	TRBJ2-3	CASETGDSLGTQYF
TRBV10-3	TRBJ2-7	CAISGGTSEGFGEQYF
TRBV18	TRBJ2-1	CASSPEGYNEQFF
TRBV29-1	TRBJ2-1	CSAAPLLSYNEQFF
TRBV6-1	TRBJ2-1	CASGLAGRGNEQFF
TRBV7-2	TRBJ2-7	CASSPDLPASYEQYF
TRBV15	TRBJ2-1	CATSRPPPDGGGDEQFF
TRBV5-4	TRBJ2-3	CASSLINPPVGASTDTQYF
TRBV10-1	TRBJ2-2	CASSERVAGAGELFF
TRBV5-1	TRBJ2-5	CASSLGTSGMIETQYF
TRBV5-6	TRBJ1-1	CASSWGRNTEAFF
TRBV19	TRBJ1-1	CASSHRGQGRTEAFF
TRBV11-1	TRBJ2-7	CASSSYSGRRGEQYF
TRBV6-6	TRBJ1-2	CASRVQGGNYGYTF
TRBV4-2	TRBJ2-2	CASSQDRSGTSGRNGELFF
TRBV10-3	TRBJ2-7	CAISERGQGAYEQYF
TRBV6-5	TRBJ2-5	CASRRPGLDLTAQYF
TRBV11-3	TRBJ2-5	CASSPGLALQETQYF
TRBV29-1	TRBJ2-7	CSGGGTAGDEQYF
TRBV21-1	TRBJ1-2	CASSIDRVPNYGYTF
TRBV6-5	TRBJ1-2	CASSIRDTRNYGYTF
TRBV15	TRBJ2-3	CATSRGTPSTSTQYF
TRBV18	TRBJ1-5	CASSPRSNQPQHF
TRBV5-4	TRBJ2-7	CASSLVLAYEQYF
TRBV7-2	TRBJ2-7	CASSLDSIAGREQYF
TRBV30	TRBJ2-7	CAWSFRTSYEQYF
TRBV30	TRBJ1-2	CAWTPRNRGYGYTF
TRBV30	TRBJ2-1	CAWSPLRLANNEQFF
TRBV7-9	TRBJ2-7	CASSRAGEGYEQYF
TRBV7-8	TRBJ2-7	CASAGDRLRTYEQYF
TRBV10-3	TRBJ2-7	CAIRPDLAGDEQYF
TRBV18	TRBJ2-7	CASSPGGGAEAGYYEQYF
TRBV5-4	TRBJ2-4	CAGSLSGTKNIQYF
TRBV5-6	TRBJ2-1	CASNSGLAADPRQFF
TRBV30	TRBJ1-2	CAWSVQRTGGGYGYTF
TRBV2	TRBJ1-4	CASSEGRKLFF
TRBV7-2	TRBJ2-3	CASSRSVAGTDTQYF
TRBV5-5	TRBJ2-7	CASSPRGGLYEQYF
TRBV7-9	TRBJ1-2	CASSRGDRDYGYTF
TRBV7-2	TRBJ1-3	CASSPGTGAGNTIYF
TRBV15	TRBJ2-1	CATSRDYPDIAGGPQNEQFF